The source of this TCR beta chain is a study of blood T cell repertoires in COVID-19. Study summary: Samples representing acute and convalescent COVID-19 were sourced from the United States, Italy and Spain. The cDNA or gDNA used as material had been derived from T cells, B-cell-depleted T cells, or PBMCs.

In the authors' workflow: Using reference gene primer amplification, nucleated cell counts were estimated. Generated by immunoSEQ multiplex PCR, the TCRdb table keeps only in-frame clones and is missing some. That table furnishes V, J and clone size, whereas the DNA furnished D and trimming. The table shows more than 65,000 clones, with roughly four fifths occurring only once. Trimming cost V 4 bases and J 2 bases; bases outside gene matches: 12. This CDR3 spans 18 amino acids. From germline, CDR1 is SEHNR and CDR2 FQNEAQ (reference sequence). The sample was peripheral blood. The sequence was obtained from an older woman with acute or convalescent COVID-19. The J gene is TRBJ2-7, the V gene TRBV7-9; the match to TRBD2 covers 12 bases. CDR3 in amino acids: CASSSTKTGTSGPYEQYF. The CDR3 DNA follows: TGTGCCAGCAGCTCCACGAAGACCGGGACTAGCGGGCCCTACGAGCAGTACTTC.